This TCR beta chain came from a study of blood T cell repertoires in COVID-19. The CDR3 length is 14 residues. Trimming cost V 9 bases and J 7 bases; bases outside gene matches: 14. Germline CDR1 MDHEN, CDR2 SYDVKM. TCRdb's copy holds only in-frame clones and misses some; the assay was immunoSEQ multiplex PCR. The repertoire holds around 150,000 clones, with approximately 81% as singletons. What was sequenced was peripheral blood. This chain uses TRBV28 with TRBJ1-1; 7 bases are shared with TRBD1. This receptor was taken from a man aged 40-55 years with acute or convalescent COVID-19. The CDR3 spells CASEFPGQSYEAFF. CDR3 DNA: TGTGCCAGTGAATTTCCGGGACAGTCATATGAAGCTTTCTTT. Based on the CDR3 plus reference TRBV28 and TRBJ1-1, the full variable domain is DVKVTQSSRYLVKRTGEKVFLECVQDMDHENMFWYRQDPGLGLRLIYFSYDVKMKEKGDIPEGYSVSREKKERFSLILESASTNQTSMYLCASEFPGQSYEAFFGQGTRLTVV.